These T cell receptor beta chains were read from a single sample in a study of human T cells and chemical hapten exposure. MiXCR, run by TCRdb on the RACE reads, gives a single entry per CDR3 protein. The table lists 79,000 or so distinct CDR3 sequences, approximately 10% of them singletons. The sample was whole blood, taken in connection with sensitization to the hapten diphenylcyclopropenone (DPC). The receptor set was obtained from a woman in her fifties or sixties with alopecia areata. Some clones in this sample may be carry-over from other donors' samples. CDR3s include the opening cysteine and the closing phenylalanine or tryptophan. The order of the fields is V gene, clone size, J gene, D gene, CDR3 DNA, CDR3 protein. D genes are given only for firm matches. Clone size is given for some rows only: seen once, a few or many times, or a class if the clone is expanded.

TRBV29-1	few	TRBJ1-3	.	TGCAGCGTTGAAGATCTTGGGGGAGATTCTGGAAACACCATATATTTT	CSVEDLGGDSGNTIYF
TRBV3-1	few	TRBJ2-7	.	TGTGCCAGCACGGACCAGGGGCTTCTAAACGAGCAGTACTTC	CASTDQGLLNEQYF
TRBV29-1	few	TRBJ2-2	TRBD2	TGCAGCGTTAAGCCCGGGACTAAGAACACCGGGGAGCTGTTTTTT	CSVKPGTKNTGELFF
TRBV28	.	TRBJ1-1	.	TGTGCCGGCAGTTTAGGACTGCCGCGTAGGGAAGCTTTCTTT	CAGSLGLPRREAFF
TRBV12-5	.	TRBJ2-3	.	TGTGCTAGTGGTTTGTCTACTGGAAACACAGATACGCAGTATTTT	CASGLSTGNTDTQYF
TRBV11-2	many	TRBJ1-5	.	TGTGCCAGCAGCTTCGGGGGCCGCAATCAGCCCCAGCATTTT	CASSFGGRNQPQHF
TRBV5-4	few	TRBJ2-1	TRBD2	TGTGCCAGCAAAATAGCGGGAGGATTCAATGAGCAGTTCTTC	CASKIAGGFNEQFF
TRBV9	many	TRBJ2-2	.	TGTGCCAGCAGCGTGGAAGCGAGAGGGGAGAACACCGGGGAGCTGTTTTTT	CASSVEARGENTGELFF
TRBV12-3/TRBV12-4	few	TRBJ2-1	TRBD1	TGTGCCAGCAGGGGCGACAGGGGGCACGGTGAGCAGTTCTTC	CASRGDRGHGEQFF
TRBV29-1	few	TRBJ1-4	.	TGCAGCGCCCGCTCCCCAGGTTCGAATGAAAAACTGTTTTTT	CSARSPGSNEKLFF
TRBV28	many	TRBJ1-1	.	TGTGCCGGAAAGGGCCAGGGGAGGAGTGAAGCTTTCTTT	CAGKGQGRSEAFF
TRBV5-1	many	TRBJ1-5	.	TGCGCCAGCGCACCGGGGCCAGCTCCTCAGCCCCAGCATTTT	CASAPGPAPQPQHF
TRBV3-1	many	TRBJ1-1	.	TGTGCCAGCAGCCGGGCGGGGGCGAAAGCTTTCTTT	CASSRAGAKAFF
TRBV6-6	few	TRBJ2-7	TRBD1	TGTGCCAGCAGTTACTATCAGGGGGCAGGCGAGCAGTACTTC	CASSYYQGAGEQYF
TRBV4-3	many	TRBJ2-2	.	TGCGCCAGCAGCCAAGATCCGGGCAGGGTCACCGGGGAGCTGTTTTTT	CASSQDPGRVTGELFF
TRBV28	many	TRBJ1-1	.	TGTGCCAGCAGTTCGGCCCCTAGGCAAGCTTTCTTT	CASSSAPRQAFF
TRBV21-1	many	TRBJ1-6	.	TGTGCCAGCAGCAAAGACAGGGTTACACCCCTCCACTTT	CASSKDRVTPLHF
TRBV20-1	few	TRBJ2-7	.	TGCAGTGCTAGTTACCTCCCGAGCTCCTACGAGCAGTACTTC	CSASYLPSSYEQYF
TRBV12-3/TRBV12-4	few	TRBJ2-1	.	TGTGCCAGCAGCCTCCGGACTGGGGTCTACAATGAGCAGTTCTTC	CASSLRTGVYNEQFF
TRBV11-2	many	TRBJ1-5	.	TGTGCCAGCAGCCCTGATAGCAATCAGCCCCAGCATTTT	CASSPDSNQPQHF
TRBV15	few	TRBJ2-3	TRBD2	TGTGCCACCAGCCAGAGAGAAGCTAGCGGGAGGCCGATAAATACGCAGTATTTT	CATSQREASGRPINTQYF
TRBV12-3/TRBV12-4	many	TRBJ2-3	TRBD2	TGTGCCACACCGGGACTAGCGGGAGTTGGGAGCACAGATACGCAGTATTTT	CATPGLAGVGSTDTQYF
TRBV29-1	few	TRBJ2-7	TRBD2	TGCAGCGTGTCTGCTAGCGGCGGCTCCTACGAGCAGTACTTC	CSVSASGGSYEQYF
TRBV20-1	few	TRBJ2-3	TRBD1	TGCAGTGCTAGAGGCCCGGACAGGGGGAGGCCAGATACGCAGTATTTT	CSARGPDRGRPDTQYF
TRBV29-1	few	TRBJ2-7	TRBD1	TGCAGCGTTGTCGAGACAGGGAAATTGATCGAGCAGTACTTC	CSVVETGKLIEQYF
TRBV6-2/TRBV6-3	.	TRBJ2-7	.	TGTGCCAGCAGTTATAGTCCGTCCTACGAGCAGTACTTC	CASSYSPSYEQYF
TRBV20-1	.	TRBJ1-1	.	TGCAGTGCTAGTGGGAGGCGGAACACTGAAGCTTTCTTT	CSASGRRNTEAFF
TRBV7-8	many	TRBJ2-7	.	TGTGCCAGCAGCTCCCCCCTTCTACAGGGTCATGGGCAGTACTTC	CASSSPLLQGHGQYF
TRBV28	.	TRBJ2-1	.	TGTGCCAGCAGTTCTCCCCCGGCTCCGGGGCAGTTCTTC	CASSSPPAPGQFF
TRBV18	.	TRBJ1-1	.	TGTGCCAGCTCACCACACAACGGACATGGGACCGGCATGAACACTGAAGCTTTCTTT	CASSPHNGHGTGMNTEAFF
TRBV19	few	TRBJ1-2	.	TGTGCCAGTAGTATTTCCCTACCCAACTATGGCTACACCTTC	CASSISLPNYGYTF
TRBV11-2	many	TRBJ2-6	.	TGTGCCAGCAGCTTAGAGGGCTCTGGGGCCAACGTCCTGACTTTC	CASSLEGSGANVLTF
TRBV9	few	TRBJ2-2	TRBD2	TGTGCCAGCAGCGTAGAGTCGCTAGCGGGGCACACCGGGGAGCTGTTTTTT	CASSVESLAGHTGELFF
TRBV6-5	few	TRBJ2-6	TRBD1	TGTGCCAGCAGAAGGACAGGGATTTACTCTGGGGCCAACGTCCTGACTTTC	CASRRTGIYSGANVLTF
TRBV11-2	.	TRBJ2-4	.	TGTGCCAGCAGCTCGTCAGGCCCAGCAAACATTCAGTACTTC	CASSSSGPANIQYF
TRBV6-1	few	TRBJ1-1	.	TGTGCCAGCAGCGATACAGGCTGGACTGAAGCTTTCTTT	CASSDTGWTEAFF
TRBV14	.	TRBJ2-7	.	TGTGCCAGCAAAAAGACGGGGGCCTACGAGCAGTACTTC	CASKKTGAYEQYF
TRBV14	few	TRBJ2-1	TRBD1	TGTGCCAGCAGCCATAGCCCACAGGGGGCTGAACAGTTCTTC	CASSHSPQGAEQFF
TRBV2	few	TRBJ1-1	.	TGTGCCAGCAGTGAAGTCAGGGTGGGGGCTGAAGCTTTCTTT	CASSEVRVGAEAFF
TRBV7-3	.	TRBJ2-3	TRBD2	TGTGCCAGCAGCCTAAACACGGGAGGGTGGGATACGCAGTATTTT	CASSLNTGGWDTQYF
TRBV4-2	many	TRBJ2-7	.	TGTGCCAGCAGCCAAGAAGGGACGCCTGACTACGAGCAGTACTTC	CASSQEGTPDYEQYF
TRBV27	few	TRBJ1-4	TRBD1	TGTGCCAGCAGGGACAGGGGGGAAAAACTGTTTTTT	CASRDRGEKLFF
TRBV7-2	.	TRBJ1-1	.	TGTGCCAGCAGCCCCCCGTGGGGTGAAGCTTTCTTT	CASSPPWGEAFF
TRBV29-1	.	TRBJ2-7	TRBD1	TGCAGCGTGGGGGACAGAATTTCCGAGCAGTACTTC	CSVGDRISEQYF
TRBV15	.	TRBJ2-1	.	TGTGCCACCAGCAGAGGGCTAGTCAATGAGCAGTTCTTC	CATSRGLVNEQFF
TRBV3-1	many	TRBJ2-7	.	TGTGCCAGCAGCCAAGGACCAGGAACCTACGAGCAGTACTTC	CASSQGPGTYEQYF
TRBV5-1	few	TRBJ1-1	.	TGCGCCAGCAGCTTGTCCGCAGCCAGGAACACTGAAGCTTTCTTT	CASSLSAARNTEAFF
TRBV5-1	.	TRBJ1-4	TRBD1	TGCGCCAGCAGCTCTCAAGGACAGGGCTGGAATGAAAAACTGTTTTTT	CASSSQGQGWNEKLFF
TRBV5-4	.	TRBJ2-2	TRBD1	TGTGCCAGCAGCCCCCGGACAGGGAACACCGGGGAGCTGTTTTTT	CASSPRTGNTGELFF
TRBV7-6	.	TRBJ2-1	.	TGTGCCAGCAGCCGCCAGGGGCCGAGCTCCTACAATGAGCAGTTCTTC	CASSRQGPSSYNEQFF
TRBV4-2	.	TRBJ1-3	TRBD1	TGTGCCAGCAGCCCCCTAGGACAGGGAACCGGAAACACCATATATTTT	CASSPLGQGTGNTIYF
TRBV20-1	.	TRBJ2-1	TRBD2	TGCAGTGCCGAAAAGGGGGGACTAGCGGGCCCCAATGAGCAGTTCTTC	CSAEKGGLAGPNEQFF
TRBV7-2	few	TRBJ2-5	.	TGTGCCAGCAGCTTAGTGGGGACCGCCGCAGAAGAGACCCAGTACTTC	CASSLVGTAAEETQYF